A single sample is the source of the 9 T cell receptor beta chains below, sequenced in a study of T cells of healthy individuals. TCRdb used MiXCR to reprocess the 5' RACE reads, holding one entry per CDR3 protein. The sample lists about 100,000 distinct CDR3 sequences, about 16% occurring once. The receptors originated from a human donor in good health.

This clonotype was seen a few times. The V gene is TRBV7-3, the J gene TRBJ2-1, with a possible D match to TRBD1 (6 bases). CDR1 and CDR2 (germline): SGHTA, FQGTGA. The CDR3 sequence is 15 residues long. V was pared by 5 bases and J by 5 bases, with 16 bases between. The CDR3 bases are TGTGCCAGCAGCCCTACAGGGCGCCGGAACAATGAGCAGTTCTTC. As protein: CASSPTGRRNNEQFF.

This clonotype was picked up many times. The chain has TRBV20-1 and TRBJ1-5; maybe TRBD1 (6 bases). This CDR3 region has 14 residues. V shed 7 bases and J shed 4 bases, with 17 bases lying between them. CDR1 DFQATT and CDR2 SNEGSKA come from the germline V gene (reference sequence). The CDR3 reads CSVSRTENNQPQHF. DNA of the CDR3: TGCAGTGTCTCGAGGACAGAGAATAATCAGCCCCAGCATTTT.

V and J are TRBV7-6 and TRBJ2-4, with 7 bases fitting TRBD2. The CDR3 runs to 15 residues. With 1 base clipped from V and 7 bases from J, the junction kept 7 bases outside the gene matches. CDR1 is SGHVS and CDR2 is FNYEAQ in the germline V gene. The CDR3 loop reads CASSLDAGVGNIQYF. CDR3 sequence (DNA): TGTGCCAGCAGCTTAGACGCGGGAGTGGGTAACATTCAGTACTTC. Based on the CDR3 plus reference TRBV7-6 and TRBJ2-4, the full variable domain is GAGVSQSPRYKVTKRGQDVALRCDPISGHVSLYWYRQALGQGPEFLTYFNYEAQQDKSGLPNDRFSAERPEGSISTLTIQRTEQRDSAMYRCASSLDAGVGNIQYFGAGTRLSVL.

This clonotype has more than one count but fewer than ten. The chain couples TRBV10-3 to TRBJ1-2; D is unclear. This CDR3 is built from 13 residues. Deletions cut 11 bases from V and 8 bases from J, with 21 bases between. Per germline, CDR1 ENHRY and CDR2 SYGVKD. The DNA of the CDR3 is TGTGCCTCCAGTGGGCGGGGTCTGGGGGGCTACACCTTC. Protein product: CASSGRGLGGYTF.

This clonotype showed up just a few times. This chain uses TRBV25-1 with TRBJ2-5, with D possibly being TRBD2 (5 bases). Germline loops: CDR1 MGHDK, CDR2 SYGVNS. This CDR3 is 14 amino acids long. Trimming took off 2 bases at V and 5 bases at J, with 12 bases between the two ends. CDR3 DNA: TGTGCCAGCAGTGAAGCGGGTGCTCCGGAGACCCAGTACTTC. This sequence encodes CASSEAGAPETQYF.

The CDR3 nucleotides read TGTGCCAGCAGCTTAGGACAGGGGGGCAGCAATCAGCCCCAGCATTTT. Protein: CASSLGQGGSNQPQHF. This chain connects TRBV7-9 to TRBJ1-5; 9 positions match TRBD1. CDR3 size: 16 residues. V was clipped by 1 base and J by 1 base; unmatched bases: 2. CDR1 SEHNR and CDR2 FQNEAQ come from the germline V gene (reference sequence).

This clonotype was detected a few times. The CDR3 region has the DNA TGTGCCAGCTCACCACTAAGACAGGGGAACTATGGCTACACCTTC. It codes for CASSPLRQGNYGYTF. The rearrangement links TRBV18 to TRBJ1-2; 8 bases match TRBD1. Unmatched junction bases numbered 3, after V lost 1 base and J lost 2 bases. Germline V lookup: CDR1 KGHSH, CDR2 LQKENI. CDR3 length: 15 residues.

This rearrangement joins TRBV3-1 to TRBJ2-3; D might be TRBD2 (6 bases). V was clipped by 4 bases and J by 0 bases, with 14 bases between them. The CDR3 loop spans 16 amino acids. The germline V gene encodes CDR1 LGHDT and CDR2 YNNKEL (reference sequence). CDR3 region: CASSPNPSGSTDTQYF. The CDR3 DNA is TGTGCCAGCAGCCCAAATCCAAGCGGGAGCACAGATACGCAGTATTTT.

This CDR3 is CASSLGLALDEQFF. DNA for the CDR3: TGTGCCAGCAGCTTGGGACTAGCTCTCGATGAGCAGTTCTTC. The chain combines TRBV7-6 with TRBJ2-1, with 9 bases aligning to TRBD2. J lost 8 bases, V lost 3 bases, and 5 bases had no gene match. Germline assignment: CDR1 SGHVS and CDR2 FNYEAQ. The CDR3 loop spans 14 amino acids.